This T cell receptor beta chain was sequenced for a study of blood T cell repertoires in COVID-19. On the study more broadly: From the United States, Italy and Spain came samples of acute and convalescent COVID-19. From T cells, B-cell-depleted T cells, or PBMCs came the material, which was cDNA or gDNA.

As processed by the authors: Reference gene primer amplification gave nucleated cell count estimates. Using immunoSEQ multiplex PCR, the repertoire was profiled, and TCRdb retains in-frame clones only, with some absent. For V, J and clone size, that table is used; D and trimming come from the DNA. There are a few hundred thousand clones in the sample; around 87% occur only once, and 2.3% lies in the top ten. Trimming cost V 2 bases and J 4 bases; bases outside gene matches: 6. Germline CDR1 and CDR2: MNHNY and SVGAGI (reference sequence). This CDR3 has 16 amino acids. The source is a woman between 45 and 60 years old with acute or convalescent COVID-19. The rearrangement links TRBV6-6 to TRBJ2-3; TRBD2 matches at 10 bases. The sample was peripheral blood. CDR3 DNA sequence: TGTGCCAGCAGTTACGGTAGGCTAGCGGGAGCAGATACGCAGTATTTT. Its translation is CASSYGRLAGADTQYF.